This T cell receptor (beta chain) was sequenced in a study of blood T cell repertoires in COVID-19. Study-level information: Italy, Spain and the United States were the sources of the convalescent and acute COVID-19 samples. Sample material is recorded as cDNA or gDNA derived from T cells, B-cell-depleted T cells, or PBMCs.

The CDR3 loop spans 15 amino acids. Germline-derived CDR1 and CDR2 are LGHNA and YNFKEQ. Trimming stripped 2 bases from V and 8 bases from J, with 15 bases between. As originally analysed: Amplification of reference gene primers provided the estimated nucleated cell counts. Libraries were prepared by immunoSEQ multiplex PCR; TCRdb keeps only in-frame clonotypes and omits some of them. That table gives V, J and clone size, and the DNA gave D and trimming. In the table there are more than 200,000 clones, 70% to 90% of which are singletons. Source material: peripheral blood. The chain carries TRBV4-2 and TRBJ1-4; no clear D. This receptor was taken from a man younger than 45 with active or convalescent COVID-19. DNA for the CDR3: TGTGCCAGCAGCCAACCGCAACTTACTTCCGAAAAACTGTTTTTT. This codes for CASSQPQLTSEKLFF.